The 2 T cell receptor beta chains in this list originate from one sample, sequenced in a study of T cell repertoires in cytomegalovirus infection. TCRdb called the reads again in MiXCR, with one record for every CDR3 protein. Of 200,000 to 300,000 distinct CDR3 sequences in the sample, around 6.6% are singletons; the top ten hold 5.5% to 8%. Sequencing input: PBMCs. The receptors shown here come from a human donor in good health (CMV status not recorded). Some clones in this sample may be carry-over from other donors' samples.

At least ten counts were recorded for this clonotype. V and J are TRBV6-2 or TRBV6-3 and TRBJ2-5; D unresolved. Germline assignment: CDR1 MNHEY and CDR2 SVGEGT. The CDR3 runs 14 residues. Between the trimmed V and J ends, which lost 6 bases and 1 base, there was a span of 12 bases. The CDR3 sequence is CASRDPVVQETQYF. CDR3 coding DNA: TGTGCCAGCAGAGACCCGGTCGTCCAAGAGACCCAGTACTTC.

This clonotype was recorded many times. The rearrangement joins TRBV29-1 to TRBJ2-3, with D perhaps assigned TRBD1 or TRBD2 (5 bases each). Germline assignment: CDR1 SQVTM and CDR2 ANQGSEA. V was clipped by 6 bases and J by 7 bases, with 14 bases between them. CDR3 size: 12 residues. DNA for the CDR3: TGCAGCGTCGGGACGGCCGAAAATACGCAGTATTTT. It translates to CSVGTAENTQYF.